These T cell receptor beta chains were read from a single sample in a study of beta chain features in type 1 diabetes. Sequenced by immunoSEQ multiplex PCR; TCRdb stores in-frame clones only, minus some. Counted here are 120,000 to 150,000 clones, approximately 13% occurring once; the ten biggest clones make up 1.3%. The sample comprised central memory CD4+ T cells from blood. The receptors derive from a man between 18 and 35 years old with type 1 diabetes. Both conserved end residues are part of each CDR3. A D gene is named only where the DNA matches it firmly. Expanded clones get a size class; other rows say once, few or many, or leave the size out.

.	TRBV15	.	TRBJ2-7	TGTGCCACCAGCAGAGATCTGGGGGGTTACGGCGAGCAGTACTTC	CATSRDLGGYGEQYF
.	TRBV14	few	TRBJ2-1	TGTGCCAGCAGCCAAGCTCGAGCGATGAGCTCCTACAATGAGCAGTTCTTC	CASSQARAMSSYNEQFF
.	TRBV4-1	.	TRBJ1-6	TGCGCCAGCAGCCGACCGCTGGCAGGGGATAATTCACCCCTCCACTTT	CASSRPLAGDNSPLHF
TRBD1	TRBV11-2	few	TRBJ1-2	TGTGCCAGCAGCTTTAACCCGGGACAGGGGGAAGGCTACACCTTC	CASSFNPGQGEGYTF
.	TRBV30	.	TRBJ1-1	TGTGCCTGGAGTCCCGATGCAGGGATCACTGAAGCTTTCTTT	CAWSPDAGITEAFF
TRBD2	TRBV15	.	TRBJ2-1	TGTGCCACCAGCAGACGCGGGGAGGGGAGGAACAATGAGCAGTTCTTC	CATSRRGEGRNNEQFF
TRBD2	TRBV2	.	TRBJ2-7	TGTGCCAGCTCGCGGGCTAGCGGGGCTTACGAGCAGTACTTC	CASSRASGAYEQYF
.	TRBV6-5	.	TRBJ2-5	TGTGCCAGCAGTTTAAGGCGGCAGCAAGAGACCCAGTACTTC	CASSLRRQQETQYF
.	TRBV7-9	.	TRBJ1-2	TGTGCCAGCGAGCGGGGAGCTAACTATGGCTACACCTTC	CASERGANYGYTF
.	TRBV21-1	few	TRBJ1-2	TGTGCCAGCAGCCCAGTCAGGGGACAAGGCTATGGCTACACCTTC	CASSPVRGQGYGYTF
TRBD1	TRBV30	.	TRBJ2-1	TGTGCCGTACACAGGGGATACTACAATGAGCAGTTCTTC	CAVHRGYYNEQFF
TRBD1	TRBV6-5	few	TRBJ2-7	TGTGCCAGCAGTCTCACGGACAGGGAGAAGCAGTACTTC	CASSLTDREKQYF
TRBD2	TRBV7-2	few	TRBJ2-2	TGTGCCAGCAGCCAAACCGTTACTAGCGGGGTAAACACCGGGGAGCTGTTTTTT	CASSQTVTSGVNTGELFF
TRBD1	TRBV28	few	TRBJ2-7	TGTGCCAGCAGTTTGACAGGGGGAAGCTACGAGCAGTACTTC	CASSLTGGSYEQYF
.	TRBV7-6	few	TRBJ1-5	TGTGCCAGCAGCCTAGGGGGACCCCAGCCCCAGCATTTT	CASSLGGPQPQHF
.	TRBV7-2	.	TRBJ1-5	TGTGCCAGCAGCTTAGCGTACCAAGGCACTCAGCCCCAGCATTTT	CASSLAYQGTQPQHF
TRBD1	TRBV6-5	few	TRBJ1-1	TGTGCCAGCGGCGCGCGGACAGGGAACACTGAAGCTTTCTTT	CASGARTGNTEAFF
TRBD2	TRBV30	.	TRBJ2-3	TGTGCCTGGAGGATAGCGGGGGGGCCAGATACGCAGTATTTT	CAWRIAGGPDTQYF
.	TRBV28	.	TRBJ2-7	TGTGCCAGCAGTTTAATGAGGGCGGCAGGAGCGTACTTC	CASSLMRAAGAYF
.	TRBV7-9	few	TRBJ2-2	TGTGCCAGCAGCTTAATGGAAGGGGAGCTGTTTTTT	CASSLMEGELFF
.	TRBV6-1	.	TRBJ1-5	TGTGCCAGCAGTGAAAGTAACAGGGGCAATCAGCCCCAGCATTTT	CASSESNRGNQPQHF
TRBD1	TRBV7-2	.	TRBJ1-1	TGTGCCAGCAGCTTATGGGCAGGGGGAGACACTGAAGCTTTCTTT	CASSLWAGGDTEAFF
TRBD2	TRBV28	many	TRBJ2-1	TGTGCCAGCCTCGTTGGCGGGGGGCTTATGAATGAGCAGTTCTTC	CASLVGGGLMNEQFF
TRBD1	TRBV7-2	.	TRBJ2-1	TGTGCCAGCAGTGACAGGGTTCCAAACTACAATGAGCAGTTCTTC	CASSDRVPNYNEQFF
TRBD2	TRBV14	.	TRBJ2-5	TGTGCCAGCAGCCAAGATGGCGGGAGGACCCAGTACTTC	CASSQDGGRTQYF
.	TRBV7-8	.	TRBJ2-7	TGTGCCAGCACCGGGACTGTAGACGGGTACGAGCAGTACTTC	CASTGTVDGYEQYF
TRBD1	TRBV7-6	few	TRBJ2-7	TGTGCCAGCAGCTCACAGGGGGGCGGGTACGAGCAGTACTTC	CASSSQGGGYEQYF
TRBD1	TRBV2	.	TRBJ2-7	TGTGCCAGCAGCATACAGGGGGTATCCTACGAGCAGTACTTC	CASSIQGVSYEQYF
.	TRBV5-1	.	TRBJ2-1	TGCGCCAGCAGCCCCCGTACAAGGGGTTCGTTTGACAATGAGCAGTTCTTC	CASSPRTRGSFDNEQFF
.	TRBV11-2	.	TRBJ2-1	TGTGCCAGCAAATCCTTTGCCTCAATGTACAATGAGCAGTTCTTC	CASKSFASMYNEQFF
.	TRBV29-1	few	TRBJ2-5	TGCAGCGTTCCCGACCCGGCAAAGACCCAGTACTTC	CSVPDPAKTQYF
.	TRBV28	.	TRBJ2-7	TGTGCCAGCAGTTCCGGACAGACACCGTACGAGCAGTACTTC	CASSSGQTPYEQYF
.	TRBV28	.	TRBJ2-7	TGTGCCAGCAGTTTATCCCCCCAGGCGTACGAGCAGTACTTC	CASSLSPQAYEQYF